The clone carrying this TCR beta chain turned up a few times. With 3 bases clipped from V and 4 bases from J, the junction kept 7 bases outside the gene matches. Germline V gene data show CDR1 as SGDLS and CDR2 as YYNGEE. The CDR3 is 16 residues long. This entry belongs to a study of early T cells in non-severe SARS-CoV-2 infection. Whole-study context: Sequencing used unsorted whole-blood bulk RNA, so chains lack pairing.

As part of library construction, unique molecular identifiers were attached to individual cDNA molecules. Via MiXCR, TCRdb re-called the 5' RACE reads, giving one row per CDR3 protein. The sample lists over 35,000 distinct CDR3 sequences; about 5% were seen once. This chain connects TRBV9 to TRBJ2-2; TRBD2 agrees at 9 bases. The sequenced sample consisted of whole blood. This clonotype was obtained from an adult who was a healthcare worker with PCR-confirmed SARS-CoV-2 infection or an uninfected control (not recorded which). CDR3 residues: CASSALSGGSTGELFF. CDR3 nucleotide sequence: TGTGCCAGCAGCGCCCTTAGCGGGGGCTCCACCGGGGAGCTGTTTTTT. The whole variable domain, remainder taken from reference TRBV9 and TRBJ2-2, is DSGVTQTPKHLITATGQRVTLRCSPRSGDLSVYWYQQSLDQGLQFLIQYYNGEERAKGNILERFSAQQFPDLHSELNLSSLELGDSALYFCASSALSGGSTGELFFGEGSRLTVL.